Below, 10 T cell receptor beta chains from the same sample are listed, as sequenced in a study of spatial heterogeneity in lung cancer. The time point was: sample taken at primary tumor resection. MiXCR, run by TCRdb on the 5' RACE reads, gives a single entry per CDR3 protein. The sample carries over 15,000 distinct CDR3 sequences, roughly 5.7% recorded once. Study-wide results and caveats: Mutation tallies in tumors tracked expanded intratumoral alpha and beta TCR counts.

These receptors lack a known antigen. The sequences come from lung tumor tissue, collected at surgery. The source is a male donor with early-stage non-small cell lung cancer.

V gene TRBV6-2 or TRBV6-3 combines with J gene TRBJ1-5; D might be TRBD1 (6 bases). The CDR3 extends over 14 amino acids. V was cut by 11 bases and J by 0 bases, with 14 bases left in between. Germline values: CDR1 MNHEY, CDR2 SVGEGT. The CDR3 region is CASTGTNSNQPQHF. CDR3 nucleotides: TGTGCCTCGACCGGGACAAATAGCAATCAGCCCCAGCATTTT.

This clonotype came up many times. The V gene is TRBV5-1, the J gene TRBJ2-2, with unresolved D. The CDR3 is 14 amino acids. Trimming pared 1 base from V and 1 base from J, leaving 5 bases between. CDR1 SGHRS and CDR2 YFSETQ come from the germline V gene. CDR3 sequence reads: CASSLTWNTGELFF. The CDR3 DNA is TGCGCCAGCAGCTTGACATGGAACACCGGGGAGCTGTTTTTT. Full variable domain (outside the CDR3, taken from reference TRBV5-1 and TRBJ2-2): KAGVTQTPRYLIKTRGQQVTLSCSPISGHRSVSWYQQTPGQGLQFLFEYFSETQRNKGNFPGRFSGRQFSNSRSEMNVSTLELGDSALYLCASSLTWNTGELFFGEGSRLTVL.

This clonotype was observed at least ten times. The gene calls are TRBV5-5 and TRBJ2-1; TRBD1 might be the D (5 bases). This CDR3 is 15 amino acids long. V was clipped by 4 bases and J by 2 bases, with 13 bases between them. Germline assignment: CDR1 SGHKS and CDR2 YYEKEE (reference sequence). The CDR3 nucleotides read TGTGCCAGCAGCCCAATTAGGGGAACCTACAATGAGCAGTTCTTC. Translating it yields CASSPIRGTYNEQFF.

This clonotype occurred many times. The DNA of the CDR3 is TGTGCCAGCAGTTTGCTAACAGGGGGCTGGACTGAAGCTTTCTTT. Translated, it gives CASSLLTGGWTEAFF. The chain uses TRBV27 and TRBJ1-1; the match to TRBD1 covers 9 bases. The ends lost 3 bases at V and 5 bases at J; junction bases unmatched: 7. The CDR3 spans 15 residues. Germline V CDR1 and CDR2: MNHEY, SMNVEV (reference sequence).

This clonotype was seen many times. This CDR3 is CASSLVPTSNQPQHF. The CDR3 DNA reads TGTGCCAGCAGCTTAGTTCCCACGAGCAATCAGCCCCAGCATTTT. The chain recombines TRBV7-2 with TRBJ1-5; unclear D gene. Trimming removed 1 base from V and 1 base from J, with 8 bases in between. This CDR3 is built from 15 residues. CDR1 SGHTA and CDR2 FQGNSA come from the germline V gene.

This clonotype was observed many times. V is TRBV9 and J is TRBJ2-2; D gene ambiguous. The CDR3 totals 15 residues. V was trimmed by 1 base and J by 5 bases, leaving 12 bases between them. Germline CDR1 and CDR2: SGDLS and YYNGEE. For the CDR3, the DNA is TGTGCCAGCAGCGTAATGGGCGATGGGACCGGGGAGCTGTTTTTT. This translates into CASSVMGDGTGELFF.

The chain recombines TRBV3-1 with TRBJ1-1; a possible D gene is TRBD1 (5 bases). CDR1 is LGHDT and CDR2 is YNNKEL in the germline V gene (reference sequence). Trimming removed 3 bases from V and 1 base from J, with 12 bases in between. CDR3 length: 15 amino acids. CDR3 region: CASSQGGAGNTEAFF. CDR3 DNA: TGTGCCAGCAGCCAGGGCGGGGCGGGGAACACTGAAGCTTTCTTT.

This clonotype was picked up a small number of times. This chain joins TRBV4-1 and TRBJ2-7, with 8 bases that match TRBD1. Trimming removed 1 base from V and 2 bases from J; junction bases left unmatched: 7. Germline CDR1 and CDR2: MGHRA and YSYEKL. The CDR3 covers 16 residues. CDR3 in DNA: TGCGCCAGCAGCCAAGTCCCGGGACAGGCGACCTACGAGCAGTACTTC. Translated, it gives CASSQVPGQATYEQYF.

By sample fraction, this clonotype is medium-sized. The rearrangement uses TRBV18 and TRBJ2-5; D is undetermined. The CDR3 consists of 13 residues. The V and J ends lost 3 bases and 2 bases respectively, with 7 bases between them. Germline lookup yields CDR1 KGHSH and CDR2 LQKENI. This CDR3 reads CASSPQIQETQYF. The CDR3 DNA reads as TGTGCCAGCTCACCTCAAATACAAGAGACCCAGTACTTC.

This clonotype was seen at least ten times. The V and J genes are TRBV7-6 and TRBJ2-1; 9 bases align to TRBD1. This CDR3 comprises 15 residues. J gave up 6 bases and V 4 bases, and 7 bases lay outside the gene matches. Germline V CDR1 and CDR2: SGHVS, FNYEAQ. The CDR3 reads CASSSTGTGTNEQFF. The CDR3 DNA follows: TGTGCCAGCAGCTCGACCGGGACAGGGACCAATGAGCAGTTCTTC.